The source of this T cell receptor beta chain is a study of OX40 agonist ivuxolimab in advanced cancers. V lost 6 bases, J lost 4 bases, and 7 bases stayed unmatched. The CDR3 contains 14 residues. In germline, CDR1 is MDHEN, CDR2 SYDVKM. Using immunoSEQ multiplex PCR, the repertoire was profiled, and TCRdb retains in-frame clones only, with some absent. This sample has roughly 67,000 clones, with approximately 87% found just once. The table lists this clone with a few counts. This TCR was sampled from an adult with an advanced solid tumor such as melanoma, head and neck, liver or kidney cancer. Sample: CD4+ or CD8+ T cells sorted from blood, taken in a trial of the OX40 agonist ivuxolimab. This chain connects TRBV28 to TRBJ2-7; 9 bases agree with TRBD2. The CDR3 sequence is CASRGSGGRYEQYF. The CDR3 DNA sequence: TGTGCCAGCAGAGGGAGCGGGGGGCGGTACGAGCAGTACTTC.